This passage covers 30 T cell receptor beta chains from one sample sequenced in a study of graft-versus-host responses after intestinal transplantation (dated by TCRdb to the early 2020s). The method was the immunoSEQ multiplex PCR assay. Here the immuneACCESS table is served through TCRdb, limited to in-frame sequences with V and J called. Missing clones are a known gap in these copies; in checked studies unresolved V genes cover under half, and the rest lacks a known reason. The sample profile shows around 97,000 clones; roughly nine tenths of them were found once. Approximately 0.18% of the sample lies in the top ten. These TCRs' antigens remain unknown. According to the study, the label for this sample's time point signals: cells obtained before transplantation from donor or recipient. The sample in question was unstimulated CD4+ T cells sorted from spleen or lymph node cells, obtained before transplant. The source of these receptors is a human donor who was the organ donor for an intestinal transplant.

This clone was picked up one time. This chain uses TRBV11-2 with TRBJ1-1; D perhaps matches TRBD1 (5 bases). The length of the CDR3 is 13 residues. Trimming shortened V by 4 bases and J by 1 base, and 7 bases separated the two germline ends. The V gene's germline CDR1 is SGHAT and CDR2 FQNNGV. As DNA, the CDR3 is TGTGCCAGCAGCTCACAGGCGAACACTGAAGCTTTCTTT. Translated: CASSSQANTEAFF.

This clone has just one count. J is TRBJ1-4 and V is TRBV4-2; 8 bases align to TRBD1. V shed 3 bases, J shed 7 bases, and the junction held 7 bases outside the gene matches. There are 15 residues in the CDR3. CDR1 and CDR2 from the germline V gene are LGHNA and YNFKEQ. The DNA of the CDR3 is TGTGCCAGCAGCCAGAGAAGGACAGGGACTGAAAAACTGTTTTTT. Translation: CASSQRRTGTEKLFF.

This clone was seen a single time. This chain uses TRBV27 with TRBJ1-2; 7 nucleotides match TRBD1. The CDR3 spans 14 residues. Trimming at V came to 5 bases and at J to 5 bases, leaving 8 bases not matched to a gene. The germline V gene has CDR1 MNHEY and CDR2 SMNVEV (reference sequence). For the CDR3, the DNA is TGTGCCAGCAGTCCATCTAGGGGGCCATATGGCTACACCTTC. This gives the protein CASSPSRGPYGYTF.

Note on this clone: A read error may produce the germline difference seen at one junction end. The chain links TRBV6-5 to TRBJ2-5, with TRBD1 identical over 8 bases. CDR3 length: 15 residues. Germline-derived CDR1 and CDR2 are MNHEY and SVGAGI. The CDR3, as DNA: TGTGCCAGCACCCCAGGGGGCCGAGGTCAAGCGACCCAGTACTTC. Its translation: CASTPGGRGQATQYF.

This chain joins TRBV9 and TRBJ1-5, with 10 bases fitting TRBD1. The CDR3 length is 16 residues. After removal of 3 bases from V and 3 bases from J, the junction contained 6 bases not matched to a gene. Per germline, CDR1 SGDLS and CDR2 YYNGEE. The CDR3 reads CASSGAGTGVNQPQHF. The DNA of the CDR3 is TGTGCCAGCAGCGGGGCCGGGACAGGGGTCAATCAGCCCCAGCATTTT.

The chain has TRBV10-3 and TRBJ1-5; 9 nucleotides line up with TRBD1. Germline-derived CDR1 and CDR2 are ENHRY and SYGVKD. V trimming: 6 bases; J trimming: 5 bases; junction bases outside the gene matches: 8. CDR3 length: 15 residues. CDR3 region: CAIRSAQGADQPQHF. Here the CDR3 DNA reads TGTGCCATCAGGAGCGCACAGGGGGCTGATCAGCCCCAGCATTTT.

The chain is built from TRBV19 and TRBJ2-1; 8 bases are shared with TRBD2. The CDR3 sequence is 16 residues long. Per the germline V gene, CDR1 is LNHDA and CDR2 is SQIVND (reference sequence). Trimming cost V 4 bases and J 3 bases; bases outside gene matches: 8. The CDR3 spells CASSSRGGLSYNEQFF. CDR3 coding DNA: TGTGCCAGTAGTAGTCGGGGGGGGCTAAGCTACAATGAGCAGTTCTTC.

The chain employs TRBV11-1 and TRBJ2-7; 7 bases map to TRBD2. V lost 2 bases and J lost 3; bases outside the gene matches: 7. CDR1 is SGHAT, CDR2 FQDESV, per germline (reference sequence). The CDR3 is 15 amino acids. The CDR3: CASSLFSGVFYEQYF. CDR3 sequence (DNA): TGTGCCAGCAGCTTATTCAGCGGGGTGTTCTACGAGCAGTACTTC.

The CDR3 region is CASSYGNTIYF. The DNA of the CDR3 is TGTGCCAGCAGCTACGGAAACACCATATATTTT. The rearrangement uses TRBV27 and TRBJ1-3, with unresolved D. V was cut by 6 bases and J by 4 bases, with 4 bases left in between. The V gene's germline CDR1 is MNHEY and CDR2 SMNVEV (reference sequence). This CDR3 has 11 residues.

This chain uses TRBV11-3 with TRBJ2-1; possible D gene TRBD2, 7 bases. Deletions cut 1 base from V and 9 bases from J, with 13 bases between. CDR1 and CDR2 from the germline V gene are SGHNT and YENEEA. The CDR3 has 14 amino acids. In DNA form, the CDR3 reads TGTGCCAGCAGCTTAGGGGGGGGGCGCGGTGAGCAGTTCTTC. Its protein product is CASSLGGGRGEQFF. The full variable domain, in which reference TRBV11-3 and TRBJ2-1 provide the parts outside the CDR3, is EAGVVQSPRYKIIEKKQPVAFWCNPISGHNTLYWYLQNLGQGPELLIRYENEEAVDDSQLPKDRFSAERLKGVDSTLKIQPAELGDSAVYLCASSLGGGRGEQFFGPGTRLTVL.

With respect to this clone: At the DNA level, this CDR3 is encoded by other sequences in the same sample as well. DNA for the CDR3: TGTGCCAGTAGCCCCAGGGGAGAGACCCAGTACTTC. This translates into CASSPRGETQYF. This chain links TRBV19 with TRBJ2-5; a possible D gene is TRBD1 (6 bases). CDR3 length equals 12 residues. Germline V gene sequence: CDR1 LNHDA, CDR2 SQIVND (reference sequence). The V and J ends lost 6 bases and 4 bases respectively, with 9 bases between them. Drawing the rest from reference TRBV19 and TRBJ2-5, the complete variable domain is DGGITQSPKYLFRKEGQNVTLSCEQNLNHDAMYWYRQDPGQGLRLIYYSQIVNDFQKGDIAEGYSVSREKKESFPLTVTSAQKNPTAFYLCASSPRGETQYFGPGTRLLVL.

This chain connects TRBV29-1 to TRBJ1-2, with 8 bases fitting TRBD1. J lost 7 bases, V lost 0 bases, and 7 bases had no gene match. CDR3 length equals 14 residues. The germline gives CDR1 SQVTM, CDR2 ANQGSEA. The CDR3 nucleotides are TGCAGCGTTGAAGACAGGGGGCGCTTGGTTGGCTACACCTTC. Protein sequence: CSVEDRGRLVGYTF.

The chain recombines TRBV9 with TRBJ1-6, with D maybe TRBD1 (5 bases). V was pared by 3 bases and J by 8 bases, with 15 bases between. The CDR3 covers 15 residues. From germline, CDR1 is SGDLS and CDR2 YYNGEE. The CDR3 sequence is CASSADGGRDSPLHF. CDR3 sequence (DNA): TGTGCCAGCAGCGCCGACGGGGGTAGGGATTCACCCCTCCACTTT.

This sequence joins TRBV2 and TRBJ2-5; 12 bases line up with TRBD2. The CDR3 runs 17 residues. Germline CDR1 reads SNHLY; CDR2 reads FYNNEI. V lost 4 bases to trimming and J lost 4 bases; unmatched junction nucleotides: 10. The CDR3 sequence is CASSAGMTSGGSETQYF. The CDR3 DNA reads TGTGCCAGCAGTGCCGGTATGACTAGCGGGGGCTCAGAGACCCAGTACTTC.

The rearrangement links TRBV19 to TRBJ1-6; D gene uncertain. Germline-derived CDR1 and CDR2 are LNHDA and SQIVND (reference sequence). V was cut by 3 bases and J by 6 bases, with 15 bases left in between. This CDR3 region has 16 residues. The CDR3 sequence: CASSIAITLSNSPLHF. The CDR3, as DNA: TGTGCCAGTAGTATCGCCATCACGCTATCTAATTCACCCCTCCACTTT.

The chain carries TRBV2 and TRBJ2-5; 7 nucleotides agree with TRBD1. The J call may be wrong; the DNA end is better matched by TRBJ2-7. Germline V gene data show CDR1 as SNHLY and CDR2 as FYNNEI. The CDR3 has 13 residues. CDR3 amino acids: CASRVTGLYEQYF. The CDR3 coding sequence is TGTGCCAGCAGGGTGACAGGGTTGTACGAGCAGTACTTC.

The rearrangement uses TRBV7-2 and TRBJ2-2; the D gene is possibly TRBD1 (6 bases). V was clipped by 3 bases and J by 2 bases, with 10 bases between them. Germline V CDR1 and CDR2: SGHTA, FQGNSA. This CDR3 is 15 amino acids long. The CDR3 region has the DNA TGTGCCAGCAGCTTTAGACAGGTCAACACCGGGGAGCTGTTTTTT. This encodes CASSFRQVNTGELFF.

The genes are TRBV11-2 and TRBJ1-1; no reliable D call. Trimming took off 1 base at V and 4 bases at J, with 10 bases between the two ends. CDR3 length: 14 amino acids. From germline, CDR1 is SGHAT and CDR2 FQNNGV. CDR3 residues: CASSLVWAGTEAFF. The CDR3 region has the DNA TGTGCCAGCAGCTTAGTGTGGGCTGGCACTGAAGCTTTCTTT.

The genes are TRBV4-2 and TRBJ1-3; 8 bases map to TRBD1. Matching the DNA end better, TRBJ2-2 makes the J call doubtful. The V gene's germline CDR1 is LGHNA and CDR2 YNFKEQ. The CDR3 has 15 amino acids. The CDR3 protein is CASSQPDRDTGELFF. In DNA form, the CDR3 reads TGTGCCAGCAGCCAACCGGACAGGGACACCGGGGAGCTGTTTTTT.

The rearrangement links TRBV27 to TRBJ2-2; 8 positions match TRBD1. The germline V gene encodes CDR1 MNHEY and CDR2 SMNVEV (reference sequence). J was trimmed by 8 bases and V by 5 bases; bases with no gene match: 10. There are 15 residues in the CDR3. CDR3 sequence reads: CASSPQTGAGGELFF. In DNA, the CDR3 is TGTGCCAGCAGTCCCCAGACAGGGGCCGGGGGGGAGCTGTTTTTT.

The rearrangement joins TRBV4-2 to TRBJ2-3; D is possibly TRBD1 (5 bases). Germline-derived CDR1 and CDR2 are LGHNA and YNFKEQ. The CDR3 consists of 19 residues. The germline V and J ends were trimmed by 0 bases and 0 bases, with 19 bases remaining between them. CDR3 DNA sequence: TGTGCCAGCAGCCAAGAGGGGCCAAAGCTCAGCAGCAGCACAGATACGCAGTATTTT. This gives the protein CASSQEGPKLSSSTDTQYF.

This clone occurred once. The chain recombines TRBV7-9 with TRBJ2-5; D perhaps matches TRBD1 (5 bases). V was shortened by 5 bases and J by 1 base, with 14 bases between the two germline ends. There are 15 residues in the CDR3. From germline, CDR1 is SEHNR and CDR2 FQNEAQ (reference sequence). The CDR3 DNA sequence: TGTGCCAGCAGCAGAGCGACAGCGATCCAAGAGACCCAGTACTTC. Its translation: CASSRATAIQETQYF.

The chain uses TRBV18 and TRBJ2-6, with D possibly TRBD2 on 5 matching bases. In germline, CDR1 is KGHSH, CDR2 LQKENI. The ends were cut back, 6 bases at V and 0 bases at J, with 12 bases in the middle. The CDR3 has 16 residues. The CDR3 DNA is TGTGCCAGCTCCCAGGCCGGGATCTCTGGGGCCAACGTCCTGACTTTC. Encoded protein: CASSQAGISGANVLTF.

V gene TRBV19 combines with J gene TRBJ2-7, with TRBD2 as a possible D gene (5 bases). Germline-derived CDR1 and CDR2 are LNHDA and SQIVND (reference sequence). This CDR3 is 14 amino acids long. V lost 3 bases, J lost 0 bases, and 9 bases lay in between. The CDR3 here is CASSISGVSYEQYF. CDR3 nucleotides: TGTGCCAGTAGTATTTCCGGGGTCTCCTACGAGCAGTACTTC.

This chain joins TRBV7-3 and TRBJ2-5; TRBD2 matches at 10 bases. The V gene end was trimmed by 3 bases and the J gene end by 3 bases; junction bases not matched to a gene: 4. The CDR3 length is 15 residues. Germline V gives CDR1 SGHTA, CDR2 FQGTGA. The CDR3 region has the DNA TGTGCCAGCAGCTTGGCAGCGGGGGGGAAAGAGACCCAGTACTTC. This sequence encodes CASSLAAGGKETQYF.

The chain couples TRBV13 to TRBJ1-2; D gene ambiguous. CDR3 length: 14 amino acids. V was shortened by 0 bases and J by 8 bases, with 13 bases between the two germline ends. Germline CDR1 reads PRHDT; CDR2 reads FYEKMQ (reference sequence). CDR3 coding DNA: TGTGCCAGCAGCTTAGGCGTTACGGGTAGAGGCTACACCTTC. Its protein product is CASSLGVTGRGYTF.

This chain links TRBV10-3 with TRBJ2-1; D ambiguous. Trimming cost V 2 bases and J 0 bases, with 8 bases left between them. The CDR3 spans 15 residues. Germline V gives CDR1 ENHRY, CDR2 SYGVKD. The CDR3 bases are TGTGCCATCAGTGAGATTCTGAGCTCCTACAATGAGCAGTTCTTC. Translated: CAISEILSSYNEQFF.

The chain links TRBV5-1 to TRBJ2-1; the D gene is possibly TRBD2 (6 bases). V was trimmed by 1 base and J by 7 bases, leaving 9 bases between them. The CDR3 spans 13 residues. Germline-derived CDR1 and CDR2 are SGHRS and YFSETQ. The CDR3: CASSLLARNEQFF. The CDR3 DNA is TGCGCCAGCAGCTTGCTAGCGAGGAATGAGCAGTTCTTC.

This chain joins TRBV29-1 and TRBJ1-1; a possible D gene is TRBD1 (5 bases). The CDR3 spans 12 residues. The germline CDR1 and CDR2 sequences are SQVTM and ANQGSEA. V lost 7 bases and J 7 bases, leaving 16 bases between the germline ends. The CDR3 sequence: CSAGGTGGEAFF. The CDR3 bases are TGCAGCGCTGGGGGGACGGGGGGTGAAGCTTTCTTT.

This chain uses TRBV28 with TRBJ2-7, with 11 bases that match TRBD1. Germline-derived CDR1 and CDR2 are MDHEN and SYDVKM. The V and J ends lost 6 bases and 4 bases, in that order; junction bases with no gene match: 8. This CDR3 has 15 residues. The CDR3 spells CASRRGQGALYEQYF. The CDR3 nucleotides are TGTGCCAGCAGGAGAGGACAGGGGGCCCTGTACGAGCAGTACTTC.